This record looks at one T cell receptor (beta chain) sequence and its context. The target of this receptor is not known. The record has no base qualities; no much larger clone is one base away. This sample stems from a study of TIL therapy for anti-PD-1-resistant metastatic lung cancer (dated by TCRdb to the early 2020s). The study in broad terms: Before any PD-1/PD-L1 blockade was given, tumors were harvested, nivolumab was then administered, and patients who progressed went on to receive lymphodepletion, an infusion of expanded TIL, and IL-2. T cell receptor beta sequencing of tumor and peripheral blood served to follow clonotypes across the tumor, the expanded TIL product, and serial blood samples. Enrolled patients had a median age of around 49 years (range about 38-75) and a median tumor PD-L1 proportion score of approximately 6.6%. The cohort was composed predominantly of lung adenocarcinoma, with a handful of EGFR-mutant and two ALK-rearranged tumors included, and half of patients were identified as current or former smokers. A median non-synonymous tumor mutation burden of about 1.6 mutations per megabase was determined across the cohort by whole-exome sequencing. Here is what the overall study found, with its caveats: The baseline peripheral repertoire was partially replaced by infused TIL clonotypes, which then decayed over months, and no apparent association between persistence and response was found. The cohort was highly selected, including more treatment-naive, never-smoker and oncogene-addicted patients than is typical, which limits generalizability. The study protocol defined all tumor marker inferences as exploratory.

CDR1 and CDR2, per the germline V gene, are MGHRA and YSYEKL. Spanning cysteine to phenylalanine, the CDR3 consists of 15 amino acids. The retained sequence is limited to the CDR3, 45 bases, with the frame set at the first base. Unmatched junction bases come to 8, with V trimmed by 8 bases and J by 4 bases. This specimen's time point label, per the study, means: pre-treatment sample, taken before nivolumab and TIL therapy. A phase I trial run at two centers enrolled adults with stage 4 NSCLC between October 2017 and early 2020. Samples were obtained from a single-arm, open-label phase I trial in which tumor-infiltrating lymphocyte therapy with nivolumab was evaluated in advanced non-small cell lung cancer. Blood mononuclear cells were isolated from EDTA tubes by Ficoll gradient and were snap-frozen as pellets, and DNA was extracted with a Qiagen mini-prep kit. TCR beta CDR3 regions were amplified from genomic DNA with the immunoSEQ v3 hsTCRB kit using bias-controlled multiplex PCR. TCR libraries were sequenced on an Illumina NextSeq 500 to approximately 2 million read pairs for survey level or about 5-6 million for deep level. The study's processing was this. Clonality was reported by immunoSEQ Analyzer software, which also assigned V, D and J genes and filtered out non-productive sequences. To compare repertoires between infused TIL and blood, productive Simpson clonality was used along with the Morisita overlap index of productive TRB rearrangements. Absolute clonotype counts in blood were estimated as lymphocyte count times CD3+ fraction times the clone's productive frequency. TCRdb provides this immuneACCESS table in a form limited to in-frame rearrangements. Some clones are lacking; in checked studies, under half of them reflect an unresolved V gene, and why the rest are absent is not known. The DNA was the basis for D and trimming; V, J and clone size are from that table. The sample contains under 70,000 clones, around 70% of them found a single time. The ten largest clonotypes hold about 1.8% of the sample.

The chain is assembled from TRBV4-1 and TRBJ2-1, with 10 central nucleotides matching TRBD2. Sample: blood, taken at baseline. The TCR originated in a person between 25 and 79 years old with non-small cell lung cancer. The DNA reads TGCGCCAGCGCCTACCTAGCGGGGGATTACAATGAGCAGTTCTTC. This translates into CASAYLAGDYNEQFF.